Given below is one T cell receptor beta chain in context. Its binding antigen is unknown. Library generation was performed with the immunoSEQ multiplex PCR assay. For the multiplex PCR, a mixture combining 60 forward primers for TCR Vbeta segments and 13 reverse primers for TCR Jbeta segments was used. A multiplex PCR assay on genomic DNA amplified the CDR3 region of rearranged TCR beta genes. The amplified TCR beta libraries were sequenced on the Illumina HiSeq System as 87-base-pair reads. Turning to the authors' computational methods: In a later analysis, roughly 80 million unique TCR beta chains were counted across the roughly 700 repertoires, and around 11 million of these chains were shared by at least two donors. Raw reads were error-corrected and collapsed into unique sequences by a nearest-neighbor algorithm in which closely related sequences were merged to remove PCR and sequencing errors. Alignment of CDR3 sequences to IMGT reference sequences was used to assign V, D and J gene segments. For a sequence to be retained, at least a six-nucleotide match to both a V gene segment and a J gene segment was required. A rearrangement counted as productive if the CDR3 had no stop codons and remained in frame with V and J, and every other rearrangement counted as non-productive. CDR3 was defined by IMGT convention, running from the second conserved V-encoded cysteine to the conserved J-encoded phenylalanine. In an earlier analysis of 500 to 650 of the donors, sequences lacking an unambiguous match to a single V gene segment were excluded. An earlier analysis of about 600 of the donors called V segments functional above 56.7% productive rearrangements and segregating when the between-donor standard deviation exceeded 5%. A statistical classification framework was built for diagnosing cytomegalovirus status from the catalog of TCR beta chain sequences. In a later analysis, TCR nucleotide sequences were compared against IMGT/GENE-DB human TR gene sequences so that V and J genes could be assigned. Using the TCRdist pipeline, a later analysis assigned CDR3 sequences along with most-parsimonious VDJ recombination scenarios. A later analysis defined each TCR beta chain by its CDR3 amino acid sequence plus V-gene family, and excluded reads lacking a unique V-gene family. A later analysis removed roughly 590 highly shared, low-generation-probability nucleotide sequences to deal with suspected cross-contamination and a sequencing artifact. A later analysis calculated a clonal expansion index for each public chain from normalized within-repertoire ranks of inferred template counts. A later analysis computed generation probabilities with a VDJ recombination model fitted to out-of-frame rearrangements, and checked the results against IGoR. In a later analysis, TCR-TCR, TCR-HLA and TCR-CMV co-occurrence was scored with hypergeometric tests, and a repertoire-size bias correction was applied to TCR pairs. In a later analysis, false discovery rates were estimated by permuting HLA or CMV assignments 20 times. In a later analysis, co-occurring TCRs were grouped using DBSCAN, and TCRdist sequence similarity was added for clustering within HLA-allele-positive subsets. Co-occurrence clustering excluded repertoires with fewer than 30,000 or more than 120,000 public chains, plus five with anomalous nucleotide sharing. Sourced from immuneACCESS, this table was stored by TCRdb with only in-frame sequences that have V and J called. A share of the clones is absent; for the studies checked, an unresolved V gene accounts for under half, and the remainder has no known explanation. D and trimming were read from the DNA, whereas the V and J calls and clone size are those reported in that table. The record for this sample contains tens of thousands of clones. Around 2.5% of the sample is taken by the ten largest.

As encoded in the germline V gene, CDR1 is SGHRS while CDR2 is YFSETQ. Unmatched junction bases come to 17, with V trimmed by 5 bases and J by 5 bases. From cysteine to phenylalanine, the CDR3 is 18 amino acids long. The CDR3 DNA has 54 bases and is translated from base 1. The data derive from a study of cytomegalovirus exposure and HLA in healthy donors (dated by TCRdb to about 2017). General notes on the study: According to an earlier analysis of 587 of the donors, about 190 million T cells yielded roughly 100 million unique TCR beta sequences and about 300 Gb of sequence data. Approximately 300 gigabases of sequencing data and around 85 million unique TCR sequences made up an early release that covered several hundred HLA-typed donors. The genetic ancestry cluster associated with self-reported Caucasian donors included 70% to 85% of the roughly 400 genotyped donors. The study aimed to test whether signatures of past pathogen exposure could be identified by cataloging public T cell receptors. The T cell repertoires of some 700 subjects were profiled by immunosequencing and related to cytomegalovirus serostatus. Besides the first cohort of under 700 subjects, a separate validation cohort made up of 95 to 150 different subjects was used. To predict cytomegalovirus infection status, the study combined high-throughput TCR immunosequencing, statistical association of individual TCRs with disease status, and machine learning. In a later analysis, previously published TCR beta repertoires from 500 to 750 donors were re-analyzed and high-resolution HLA genotyping was added so that TCR occurrence patterns could be studied. In the later analysis, no new phenotypic data were used to find candidate immune exposures; instead, reliance was placed on TCR beta sequences and their occurrence across donors. In an earlier analysis of 550 to 700 of the donors, high-throughput TCR beta sequencing was used to judge whether each TCR beta V gene segment behaved as functional or pseudogenic. Donor age, sex, ethnicity and CMV serostatus were compiled alongside the repertoire data. In a later genetic analysis, genome-wide SNP genotypes for about 65% of the roughly 670 donors were used, and that subset was treated as a discovery cohort. Every discovery cohort repertoire had been produced on one sequencing platform. Class I and class II HLA loci were covered by the typing at four-digit resolution. The number of donors typed differed by locus, with about 629-640 for A, B, C, DRB1 and DQB1, roughly 520 for DQA1, under 610 for DPA1, and some 470 for DPB1. Four to six DR-DQ haplotypes were handled as single units for association and clustering, since linkage in the cohort was strong. Among some 400 genotyped donors of the cohort, an average of about 240,000 unique TCR beta nucleotide sequences were sequenced per donor, about a sixth of them non-productive.

Summary of the overall study and its limitations: A further reported finding was that TCR beta sequences accurately predicted the HLA-A and HLA-B alleles for most subjects in the first cohort. Some IMGT-functional V segments, including TRBV6-2 and TRBV6-3, could not be distinguished by the 87-base-pair reads and were therefore excluded. The classifier was reported to diagnose cytomegalovirus status with high specificity and sensitivity in both the original cohort and the validation cohort. A group of highly shared sequence variants was considered likely to be a technical artifact of the sequencing pipeline. When HLA alleles, especially DR and DQ, strongly co-occurred, attributing TCR associations to individual alleles was difficult. The earlier analysis of approximately 560 of the donors excluded roughly 16 rarely observed V segments, including chromosome 9 orphons, because counts were too low. The authors suggested that the approach could potentially be extended to other disease states and immunological phenotypes. Presence/absence analyses assumed roughly uniform sequencing depth across donors, an assumption that may not hold. An earlier analysis of approximately 570 of the donors showed that most TCR beta V segments appeared in productive rearrangements either about 87% or about 30% of the time, which broadly matched IMGT annotations. In a later genetic analysis, a missense DCLRE1C variant was associated with V-gene and J-gene trimming of TCR beta chains, and the association was replicated in an independent cohort. According to a later analysis, parvovirus B19, influenza, CMV and Epstein-Barr virus appeared linked to several top co-occurrence clusters. A later analysis associated 16,951 TCR beta sequences with specific HLA alleles at a false discovery rate of 0.05. A later analysis found that TCR association rates varied across HLA loci, with DRB1 alleles showing the most associated TCRs and HLA-C alleles the fewest. In vitro tests confirmed that a few of the cytomegalovirus-associated TCR beta chains recognize cytomegalovirus antigens. Compared with the roughly 670-donor mean, donors in an Asian-associated ancestry cluster had fewer N-insertions in productive TCRs, according to a later genetic analysis. The study gave a list of 150 to 200 TCR beta chains associated with cytomegalovirus. In this cohort, only TCR beta chains were sequenced, and detectable features were limited by the absence of alpha or paired-chain data. Correlated functional status among segregating V segments might be attributable to linkage disequilibrium, but an unknown experimental factor could not be ruled out. Because HLA typing was unavailable for some donors at each locus, only the typed subset was used in association tests. According to a later analysis, most CMV-associated TCR beta chains appeared to be HLA-restricted, and the HLA associations seemed to be driven largely by CMV exposure. A later analysis found that HLA-associated TCR beta chains were more clonally expanded and had lower generation probabilities than equally common non-associated chains. Most TCR sequences were seen in very few donors, while some public TCRs were found in many individuals. The only immune exposure information available for the cohort was CMV serostatus.

The cohort was made up of 650 to 700 healthy bone marrow donors. Cohort members were all nominally healthy when sampled, although unrecorded immune exposures were likely present. The donor tested CMV seronegative and was one of the 352 seronegative cohort members. Each donor provided a peripheral blood sample, and peripheral blood mononuclear cells were used for TCR beta sequencing. The Qiagen DNeasy Blood Extraction Kit was used to extract genomic DNA from the blood cell samples. This TCR was recovered from a man between 40 and 49 years old in good health and CMV-seronegative. Sequenced material: PBMCs. This chain is built from TRBV5-1 and TRBJ2-5; a stretch of 11 junction bases matches TRBD2. The DNA is as follows: TGCGCCAGCAGACTGAGGACTAGCGGGTTCTCAACTGGCGAGACCCAGTACTTC. This yields the protein CASRLRTSGFSTGETQYF.